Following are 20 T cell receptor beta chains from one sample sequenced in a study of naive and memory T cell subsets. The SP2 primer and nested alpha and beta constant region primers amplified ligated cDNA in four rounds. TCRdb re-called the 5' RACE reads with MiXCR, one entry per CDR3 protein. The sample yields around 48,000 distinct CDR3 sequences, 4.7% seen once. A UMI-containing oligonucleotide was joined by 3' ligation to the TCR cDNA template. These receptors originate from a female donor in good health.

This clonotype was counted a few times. In DNA, the CDR3 is TGTGCCAGCAGTTACCCCAGGGACTCATTAAATGAGCAGTTCTTC. It is translated as CASSYPRDSLNEQFF. The V and J genes are TRBV6-2 or TRBV6-3 and TRBJ2-1, with D tentatively TRBD2 (6 bases). Germline V lookup: CDR1 MNHEY, CDR2 SVGEGT. The CDR3 is 15 amino acids. V shed 2 bases and J shed 7 bases, with 15 bases lying between them.

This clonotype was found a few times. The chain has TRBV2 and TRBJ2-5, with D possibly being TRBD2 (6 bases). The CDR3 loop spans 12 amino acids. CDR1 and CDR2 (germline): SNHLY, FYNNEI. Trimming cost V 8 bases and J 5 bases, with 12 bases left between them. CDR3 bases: TGTGCCAGCGGGAGGCAGGTGGAGACCCAGTACTTC. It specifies CASGRQVETQYF.

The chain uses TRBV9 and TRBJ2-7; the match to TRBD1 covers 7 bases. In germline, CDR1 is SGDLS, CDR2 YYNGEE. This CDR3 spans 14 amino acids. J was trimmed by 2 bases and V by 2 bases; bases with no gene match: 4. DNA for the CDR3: TGTGCCAGCAGCGTGACAGGGAGTGCCTACGAGCAGTACTTC. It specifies CASSVTGSAYEQYF.

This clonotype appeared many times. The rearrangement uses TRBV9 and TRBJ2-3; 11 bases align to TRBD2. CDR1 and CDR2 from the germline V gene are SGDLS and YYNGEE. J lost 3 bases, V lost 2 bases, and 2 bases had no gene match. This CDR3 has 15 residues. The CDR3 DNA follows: TGTGCCAGCAGCGTGACTAGCGGGAAAACAGATACGCAGTATTTT. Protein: CASSVTSGKTDTQYF.

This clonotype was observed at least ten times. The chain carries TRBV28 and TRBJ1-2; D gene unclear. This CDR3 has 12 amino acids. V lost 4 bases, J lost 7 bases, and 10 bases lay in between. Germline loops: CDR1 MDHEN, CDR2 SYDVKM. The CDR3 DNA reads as TGTGCCAGCAGTTACCGTTCGGGTGGCTACACCTTC. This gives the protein CASSYRSGGYTF.

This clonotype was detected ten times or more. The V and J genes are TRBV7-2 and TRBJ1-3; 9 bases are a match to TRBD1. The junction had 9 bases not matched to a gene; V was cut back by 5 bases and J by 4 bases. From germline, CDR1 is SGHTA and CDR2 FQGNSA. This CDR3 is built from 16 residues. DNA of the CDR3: TGTGCCAGCAGCCGTTATACAGGGGGCGCCGGAAACACCATATATTTT. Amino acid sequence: CASSRYTGGAGNTIYF.

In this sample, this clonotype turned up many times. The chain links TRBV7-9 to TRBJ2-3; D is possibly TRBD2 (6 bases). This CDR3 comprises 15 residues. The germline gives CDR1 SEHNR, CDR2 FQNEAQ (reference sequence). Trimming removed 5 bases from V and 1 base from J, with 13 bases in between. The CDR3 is CASSLSAGGTDTQYF. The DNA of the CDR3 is TGTGCCAGCAGCCTATCAGCGGGCGGCACAGATACGCAGTATTTT.

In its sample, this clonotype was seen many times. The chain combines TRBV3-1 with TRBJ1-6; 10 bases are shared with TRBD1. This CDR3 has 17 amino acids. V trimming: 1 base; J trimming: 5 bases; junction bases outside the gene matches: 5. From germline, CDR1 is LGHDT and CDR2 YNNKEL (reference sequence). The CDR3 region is CASSQVFGTGDNSPLHF. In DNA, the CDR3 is TGTGCCAGCAGCCAAGTATTTGGGACAGGGGATAATTCACCCCTCCACTTT.

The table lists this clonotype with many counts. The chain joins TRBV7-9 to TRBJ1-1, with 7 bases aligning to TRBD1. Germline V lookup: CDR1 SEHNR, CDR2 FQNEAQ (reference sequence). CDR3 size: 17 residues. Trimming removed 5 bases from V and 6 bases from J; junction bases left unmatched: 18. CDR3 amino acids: CASSLITGDRVRAEAFF. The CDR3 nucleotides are TGTGCCAGCAGCCTCATCACCGGCGACAGGGTACGAGCTGAAGCTTTCTTT. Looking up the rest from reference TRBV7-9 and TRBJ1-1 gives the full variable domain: DTGVSQNPRHKITKRGQNVTFRCDPISEHNRLYWYRQTLGQGPEFLTYFQNEAQLEKSRLLSDRFSAERPKGSFSTLEIQRTEQGDSAMYLCASSLITGDRVRAEAFFGQGTRLTVV.

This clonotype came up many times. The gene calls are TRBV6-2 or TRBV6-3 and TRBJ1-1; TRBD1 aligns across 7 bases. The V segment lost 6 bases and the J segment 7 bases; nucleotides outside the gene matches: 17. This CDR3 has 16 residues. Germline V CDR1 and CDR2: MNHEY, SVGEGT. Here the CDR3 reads CASSRDSRKPRVEAFF. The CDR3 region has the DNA TGTGCCAGCAGCCGGGACAGTAGAAAACCAAGGGTTGAAGCTTTCTTT.

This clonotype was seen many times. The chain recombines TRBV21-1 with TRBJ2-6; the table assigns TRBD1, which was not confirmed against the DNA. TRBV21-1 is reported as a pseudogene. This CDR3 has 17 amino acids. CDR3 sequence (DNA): TGTGCCAGCAGCAAAGTGAGGGGGCGTCCTGGGAAAAACGTCCTGACTTTC. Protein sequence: CASSKVRGRPGKNVLTF.

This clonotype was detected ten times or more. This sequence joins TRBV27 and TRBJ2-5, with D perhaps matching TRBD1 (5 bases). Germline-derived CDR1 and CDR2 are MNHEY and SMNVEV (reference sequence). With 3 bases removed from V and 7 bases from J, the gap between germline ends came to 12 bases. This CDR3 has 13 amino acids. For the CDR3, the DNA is TGTGCCAGCAGTTTGACAGTTTTAGGGACCCAGTACTTC. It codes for CASSLTVLGTQYF.

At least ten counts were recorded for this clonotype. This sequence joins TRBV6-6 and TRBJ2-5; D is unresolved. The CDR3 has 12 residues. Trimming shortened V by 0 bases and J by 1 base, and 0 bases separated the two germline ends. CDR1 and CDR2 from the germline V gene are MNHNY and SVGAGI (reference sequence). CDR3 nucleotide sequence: TGTGCCAGCAGTTACTCCCAAGAGACCCAGTACTTC. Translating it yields CASSYSQETQYF.

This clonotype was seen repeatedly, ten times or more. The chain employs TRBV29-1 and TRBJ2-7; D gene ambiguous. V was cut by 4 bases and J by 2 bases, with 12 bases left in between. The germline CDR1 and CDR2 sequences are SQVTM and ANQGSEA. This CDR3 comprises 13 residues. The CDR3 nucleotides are TGCAGCGTTGTCCGAGGTAGCCCCTACGAGCAGTACTTC. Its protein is CSVVRGSPYEQYF.

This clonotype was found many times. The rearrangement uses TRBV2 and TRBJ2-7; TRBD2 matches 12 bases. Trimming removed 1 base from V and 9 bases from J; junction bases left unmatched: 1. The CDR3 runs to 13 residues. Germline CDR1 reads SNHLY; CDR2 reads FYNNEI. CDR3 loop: CASSEELAGGQYF. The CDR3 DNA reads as TGTGCCAGCAGTGAAGAACTAGCGGGAGGGCAGTACTTC.

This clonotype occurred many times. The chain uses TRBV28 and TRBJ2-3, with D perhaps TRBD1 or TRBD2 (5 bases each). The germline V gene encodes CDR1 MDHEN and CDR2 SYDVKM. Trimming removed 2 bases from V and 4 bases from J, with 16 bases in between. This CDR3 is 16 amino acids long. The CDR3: CASSLPGWGTADTQYF. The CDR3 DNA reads TGTGCCAGCAGTTTACCCGGCTGGGGGACGGCAGATACGCAGTATTTT.

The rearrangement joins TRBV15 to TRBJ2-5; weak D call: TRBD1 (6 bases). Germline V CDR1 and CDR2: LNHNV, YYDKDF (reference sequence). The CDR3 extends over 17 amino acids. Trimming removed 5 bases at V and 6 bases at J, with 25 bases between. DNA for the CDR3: TGTGCCACCAGCCCCGTAGCGACGCAAACAGGGATGAAGACCCAGTACTTC. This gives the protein CATSPVATQTGMKTQYF.

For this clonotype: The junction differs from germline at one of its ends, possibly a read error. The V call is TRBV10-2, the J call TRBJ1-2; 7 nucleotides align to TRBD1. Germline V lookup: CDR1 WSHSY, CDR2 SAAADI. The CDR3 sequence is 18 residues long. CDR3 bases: TGCGCCAGCAGTGAGTCTTGGGACACCGGGACAGAGCTCTATGGCGACACCTTC. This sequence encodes CASSESWDTGTELYGDTF.

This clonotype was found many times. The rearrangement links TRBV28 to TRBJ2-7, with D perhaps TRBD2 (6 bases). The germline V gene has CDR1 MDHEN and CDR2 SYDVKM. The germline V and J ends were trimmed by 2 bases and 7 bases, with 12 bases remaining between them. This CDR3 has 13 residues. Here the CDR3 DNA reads TGTGCCAGCAGTTTAGGTGTGCTAGCGGAGCAGTACTTC. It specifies CASSLGVLAEQYF.

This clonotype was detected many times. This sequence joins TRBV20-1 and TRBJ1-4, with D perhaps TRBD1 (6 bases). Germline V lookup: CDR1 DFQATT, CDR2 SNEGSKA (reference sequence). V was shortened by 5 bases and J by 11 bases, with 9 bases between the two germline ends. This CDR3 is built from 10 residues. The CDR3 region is CSAWTDKLFF. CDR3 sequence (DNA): TGCAGTGCTTGGACAGACAAACTGTTTTTT.